Each of the 12 T cell receptor beta chains below was sequenced from the same sample in a study of shared clonotypes between healthy human individuals. Some clones are missing from TCRdb's copy, which holds only in-frame ones; the method was immunoSEQ multiplex PCR. Altogether about half a million clones are present, approximately 78% being singletons, with the ten largest covering approximately 12%. The sample consisted of PBMCs. The receptors come from a woman aged 40 to 50 in good health. Some clones in this sample may be carry-over from other donors' samples.

V is TRBV6-1 and J is TRBJ2-7; possibly TRBD1 for D (5 bases). CDR3 length equals 14 residues. Germline V gene data show CDR1 as MNHNS and CDR2 as SASEGT. V gave up 4 bases and J gave up 0 bases, with 10 bases separating them. CDR3 protein: CASSARQHSYEQYF. The CDR3 DNA follows: TGTGCCAGCAGTGCCCGACAGCACTCCTACGAGCAGTACTTC.

The genes are TRBV7-3 and TRBJ2-2, with 14 nucleotides matching TRBD2. The CDR3 consists of 18 residues. Looked up from germline, CDR1 is SGHTA and CDR2 is FQGTGA. J was trimmed by 3 bases and V by 2 bases; bases with no gene match: 5. Written as DNA, the CDR3 is TGTGCCAGCAGCTTAGGGACTAGCGGGAGTATCGACACCGGGGAGCTGTTTTTT. Translation gives CASSLGTSGSIDTGELFF.

This clone was seen many times. V gene TRBV6-5 combines with J gene TRBJ2-5; D perhaps matches TRBD2 (5 bases). The CDR3 extends over 13 amino acids. With 7 bases removed from V and 4 bases from J, the gap between germline ends came to 13 bases. Germline loops: CDR1 MNHEY, CDR2 SVGAGI. This CDR3 is CASTPGYRETQYF. The CDR3 DNA follows: TGTGCCAGCACTCCGGGATACCGAGAGACCCAGTACTTC.

This CDR3 is CASSRTGQGSQPQHF. The CDR3 nucleotides read TGTGCCAGTAGTAGGACGGGACAGGGCAGTCAGCCCCAGCATTTT. V and J are TRBV19 and TRBJ1-5; 9 nucleotides line up with TRBD1. The germline V gene encodes CDR1 LNHDA and CDR2 SQIVND (reference sequence). J lost 6 bases, V lost 4 bases, and 7 bases had no gene match. The CDR3 contains 15 residues.

The chain employs TRBV28 and TRBJ2-1, with 8 bases aligning to TRBD1. Germline V lookup: CDR1 MDHEN, CDR2 SYDVKM. CDR3 length: 16 residues. V gave up 4 bases and J gave up 8 bases; unmatched junction bases: 13. This chain's CDR3 is CASSYPGGGLGHEQFF. CDR3 bases: TGTGCCAGCAGTTACCCAGGGGGCGGGTTGGGGCATGAGCAGTTCTTC.

The V and J genes are TRBV5-1 and TRBJ1-5; 7 bases fit TRBD1. The CDR3 sequence is 15 residues long. The junction had 5 bases not matched to a gene; V was cut back by 2 bases and J by 3 bases. Germline V CDR1 and CDR2: SGHRS, YFSETQ. CDR3 in DNA: TGCGCCAGCAGCTTTACGACAGGGAACAATCAGCCCCAGCATTTT. Encoded protein: CASSFTTGNNQPQHF.

In this sample, this clone turned up many times. The chain links TRBV28 to TRBJ1-1; maybe TRBD1 (6 bases). V dropped 5 bases and J dropped 1 base, with 8 bases sitting between them. Germline CDR1 and CDR2: MDHEN and SYDVKM. CDR3 length: 13 residues. The CDR3 here is CASSTGQNTEAFF. CDR3 nucleotides: TGTGCCAGCAGTACGGGACAGAACACTGAAGCTTTCTTT.

The V and J genes are TRBV10-3 and TRBJ2-5; D remains unclear. CDR1 and CDR2 (germline): ENHRY, SYGVKD. The CDR3 length is 11 residues. Trimming removed 2 bases from V and 5 bases from J, with 3 bases in between. The DNA of the CDR3 is TGTGCCATCAGTGAGCGTGAGACCCAGTACTTC. Its protein is CAISERETQYF.

The chain uses TRBV5-1 and TRBJ1-3; no definite D call. CDR1 is SGHRS, CDR2 YFSETQ, per germline. Trimming left V 0 bases short and J 4 bases short, with 8 bases between. The CDR3 sequence is 14 residues long. In DNA, the CDR3 is TGCGCCAGCAGCTTGGAGGTGGCCGGAAACACCATATATTTT. Amino acid sequence: CASSLEVAGNTIYF.

The V gene is TRBV7-3, the J gene TRBJ2-6; TRBD1 matches 9 bases. The CDR3 totals 17 residues. In germline, CDR1 is SGHTA, CDR2 FQGTGA. V was pared by 7 bases and J by 2 bases, with 9 bases of the junction left unmatched. In nucleotides, the CDR3 is TGTGCCAGCACCAGCGGGACAGGGCGCCCTGGGGCCAACGTCCTGACTTTC. This sequence encodes CASTSGTGRPGANVLTF. The variable domain in full, with the rest retrieved from reference TRBV7-3 and TRBJ2-6, is GAGVSQTPSNKVTEKGKYVELRCDPISGHTALYWYRQSLGQGPEFLIYFQGTGAADDSGLPNDRFFAVRPEGSVSTLKIQRTERGDSAVYLCASTSGTGRPGANVLTFGAGSRLTVL.

V is TRBV7-9 and J is TRBJ2-7, with D possibly being TRBD1 (5 bases). The CDR3 loop spans 14 amino acids. CDR1 and CDR2 (germline): SEHNR, FQNEAQ (reference sequence). With 5 bases removed from V and 4 bases from J, the gap between germline ends came to 15 bases. CDR3 loop: CASSTGRKGYEQYF. The CDR3 nucleotides are TGTGCCAGCAGCACCGGACGTAAGGGGTACGAGCAGTACTTC.

This clone has more than one count but fewer than ten. This chain connects TRBV29-1 to TRBJ2-2; 7 bases are a match to TRBD2. V trimming: 3 bases; J trimming: 5 bases; junction bases outside the gene matches: 9. In germline, CDR1 is SQVTM, CDR2 ANQGSEA. CDR3 length equals 15 residues. The CDR3 DNA reads as TGCAGCGTTGACGGCGGGAAAGCGGGGACCGGGGAGCTGTTTTTT. It codes for CSVDGGKAGTGELFF.